This T cell receptor beta chain is drawn from a study of breast tumors, draining lymph nodes, adjacent tissues. At least ten counts were recorded for this clonotype. Its antigen is currently unknown. One junction end disagrees with the germline gene, perhaps due to a read error. Per germline, CDR1 GTSNPN and CDR2 SVGIG (reference sequence). CDR3 length: 14 residues. The lymph nodes were axillary draining lymph nodes from breast cancer patients. TCRdb reprocessed the multiplex PCR reads with MiXCR, giving one entry per CDR3 protein. The sample lists some 230,000 distinct CDR3 sequences, less than 35% occurring once. Points from the study as a whole: Data only fit, rather than demonstrated, lymph node origin of most tumor T cells. Most tumor T cells seemingly derive from lymph node, then expand in tumor. Tumors had less TCR diversity than lymph nodes, more than nontumor tissue. Luminal-like breast cancer showed significantly greater tumor-nontumor repertoire similarity than basal-like breast cancer did.

Sample: axillary lymph node tissue. The J gene is TRBJ1-5, the V gene TRBV30, with D tentatively TRBD1 (5 bases). This TCR was sampled from a female donor with breast cancer. Some clones in this sample may be carry-over from other donors' samples. As DNA, the CDR3 is TGTGCCTGGAGTGTAAAGGGGTACGATCAGCCTCAGCATTTT. It is translated as CAWSVKGYDQPQHF. Drawing the rest from reference TRBV30 and TRBJ1-5, the complete variable domain is SQTIHQWPATLVQPVGSPLSLECTVEGTSNPNLYWYRQAAGRGLQLLFYSVGIGQISSEVPQNLSASRPQDRQFILSSKKLLLSDSGFYLCAWSVKGYDQPQHFGDGTRLSIL.